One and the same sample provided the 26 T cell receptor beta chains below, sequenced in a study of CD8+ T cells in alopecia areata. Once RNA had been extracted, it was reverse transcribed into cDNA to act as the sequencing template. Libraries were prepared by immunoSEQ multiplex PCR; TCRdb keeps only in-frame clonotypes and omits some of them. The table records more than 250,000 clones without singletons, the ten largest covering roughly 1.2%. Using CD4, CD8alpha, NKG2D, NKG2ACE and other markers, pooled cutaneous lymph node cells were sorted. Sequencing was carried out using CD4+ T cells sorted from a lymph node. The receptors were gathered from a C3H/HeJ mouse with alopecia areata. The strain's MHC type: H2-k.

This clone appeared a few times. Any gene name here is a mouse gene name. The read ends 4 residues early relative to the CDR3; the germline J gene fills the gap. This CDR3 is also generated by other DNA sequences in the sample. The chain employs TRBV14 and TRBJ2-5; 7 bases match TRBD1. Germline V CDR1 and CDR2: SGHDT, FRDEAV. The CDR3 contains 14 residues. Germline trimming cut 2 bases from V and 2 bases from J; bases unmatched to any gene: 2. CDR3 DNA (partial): TGTGCCAGCAGTTTTCGGGACAGCCAAGAC. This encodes CASSFRDSQD. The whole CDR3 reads CASSFRDSQDTQYF.

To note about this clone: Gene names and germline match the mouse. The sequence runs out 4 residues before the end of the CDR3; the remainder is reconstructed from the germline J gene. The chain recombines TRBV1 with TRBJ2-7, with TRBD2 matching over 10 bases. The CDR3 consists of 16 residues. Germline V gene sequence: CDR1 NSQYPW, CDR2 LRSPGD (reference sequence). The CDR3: CTCSADLGLGIYEQYF. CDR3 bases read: TGCACCTGCAGTGCAGACTTGGGACTGGGGATTTAT.

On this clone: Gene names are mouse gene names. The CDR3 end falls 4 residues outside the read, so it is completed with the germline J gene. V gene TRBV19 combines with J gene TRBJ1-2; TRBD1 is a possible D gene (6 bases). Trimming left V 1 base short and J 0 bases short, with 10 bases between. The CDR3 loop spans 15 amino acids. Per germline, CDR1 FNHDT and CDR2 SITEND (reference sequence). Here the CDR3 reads CASSILGGSNSDYTF. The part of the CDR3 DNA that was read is TGTGCCAGCAGTATATTGGGGGGCTCAAACTCC.

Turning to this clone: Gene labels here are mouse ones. The sequenced CDR3 bases are TGTGCCAGCGGGACAGGGGCGTATAATTCGCCC. It yields the protein CASGTGAYNSP. The whole CDR3 reads CASGTGAYNSPLYF. This chain uses TRBV5 with TRBJ1-6; 10 nucleotides align to TRBD1. The read is 3 residues too short to cover the CDR3 end, so that end is filled in from the germline J gene. TRBJ1-6 is an open reading frame whose function is uncertain. V was clipped by 8 bases and J by 4 bases; unmatched bases: 2. The CDR3 totals 14 residues. Per germline, CDR1 LGHNA and CDR2 YNLKQL (reference sequence).

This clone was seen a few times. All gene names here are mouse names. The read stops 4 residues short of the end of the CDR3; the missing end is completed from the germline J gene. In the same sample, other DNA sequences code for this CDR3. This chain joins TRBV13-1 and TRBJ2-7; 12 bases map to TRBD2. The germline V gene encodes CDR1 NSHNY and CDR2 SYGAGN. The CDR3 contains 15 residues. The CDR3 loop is CASSDVGLGGYEQYF. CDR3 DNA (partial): TGTGCCAGCAGTGATGTGGGACTGGGGGGTTAT.

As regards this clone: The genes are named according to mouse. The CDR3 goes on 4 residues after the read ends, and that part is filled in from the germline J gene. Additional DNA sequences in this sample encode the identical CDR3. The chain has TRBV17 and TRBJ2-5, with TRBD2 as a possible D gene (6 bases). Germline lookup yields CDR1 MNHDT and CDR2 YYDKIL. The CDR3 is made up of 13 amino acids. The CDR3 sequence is CASSRGGEDTQYF. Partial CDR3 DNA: TGTGCTAGCAGTAGGGGGGGTGAGGAC.

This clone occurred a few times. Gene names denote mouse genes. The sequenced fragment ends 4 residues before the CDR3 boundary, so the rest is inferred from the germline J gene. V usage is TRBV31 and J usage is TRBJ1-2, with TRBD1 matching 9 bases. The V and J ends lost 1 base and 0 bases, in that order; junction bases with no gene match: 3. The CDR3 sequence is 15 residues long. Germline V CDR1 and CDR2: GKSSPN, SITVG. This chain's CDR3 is CAWSPDRGSNSDYTF. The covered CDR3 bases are TGTGCCTGGAGTCCGGACAGGGGATCAAACTCC.

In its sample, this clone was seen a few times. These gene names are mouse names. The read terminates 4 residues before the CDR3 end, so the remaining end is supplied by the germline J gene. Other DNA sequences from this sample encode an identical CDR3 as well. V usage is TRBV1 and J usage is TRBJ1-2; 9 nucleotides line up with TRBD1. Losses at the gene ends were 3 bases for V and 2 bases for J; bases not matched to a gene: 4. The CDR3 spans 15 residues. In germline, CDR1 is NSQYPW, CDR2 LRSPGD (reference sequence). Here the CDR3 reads CTCSAEQGANSDYTF. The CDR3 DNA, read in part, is TGCACCTGCAGTGCCGAACAGGGGGCCAACTCC.

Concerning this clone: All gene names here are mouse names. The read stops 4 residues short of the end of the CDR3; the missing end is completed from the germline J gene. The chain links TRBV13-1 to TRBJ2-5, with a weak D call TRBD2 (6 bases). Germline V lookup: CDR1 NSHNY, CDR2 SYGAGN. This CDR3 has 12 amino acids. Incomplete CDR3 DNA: TGTGCCAGCAGCCCCACTGGGGAC. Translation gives CASSPTGD. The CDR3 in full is CASSPTGDTQYF.

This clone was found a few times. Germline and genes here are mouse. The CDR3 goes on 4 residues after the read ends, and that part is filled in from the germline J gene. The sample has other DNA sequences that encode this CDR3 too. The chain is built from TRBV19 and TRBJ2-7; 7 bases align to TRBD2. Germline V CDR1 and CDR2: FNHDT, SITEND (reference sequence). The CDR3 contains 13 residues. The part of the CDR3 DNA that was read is TGTGCCAGCAGTATAAGGACTGGATAT. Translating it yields CASSIRTGY. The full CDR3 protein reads CASSIRTGYEQYF.

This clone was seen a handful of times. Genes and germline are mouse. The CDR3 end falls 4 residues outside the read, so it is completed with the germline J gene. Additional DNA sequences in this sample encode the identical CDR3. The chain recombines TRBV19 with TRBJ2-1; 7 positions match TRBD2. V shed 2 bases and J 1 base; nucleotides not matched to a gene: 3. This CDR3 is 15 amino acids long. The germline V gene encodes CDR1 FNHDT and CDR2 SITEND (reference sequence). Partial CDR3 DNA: TGTGCCAGCAGTATTGATGGGGGGAACTATGCT. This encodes CASSIDGGNYA. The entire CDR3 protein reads CASSIDGGNYAEQFF.

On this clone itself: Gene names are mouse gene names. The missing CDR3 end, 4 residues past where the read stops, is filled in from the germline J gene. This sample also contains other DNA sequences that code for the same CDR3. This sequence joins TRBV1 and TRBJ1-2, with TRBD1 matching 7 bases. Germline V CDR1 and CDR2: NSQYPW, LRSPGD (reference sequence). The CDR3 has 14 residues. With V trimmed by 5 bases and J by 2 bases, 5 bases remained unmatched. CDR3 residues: CTCSQQGRNSDYTF. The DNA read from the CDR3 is TGCACCTGCAGTCAACAGGGGAGGAACTCC.

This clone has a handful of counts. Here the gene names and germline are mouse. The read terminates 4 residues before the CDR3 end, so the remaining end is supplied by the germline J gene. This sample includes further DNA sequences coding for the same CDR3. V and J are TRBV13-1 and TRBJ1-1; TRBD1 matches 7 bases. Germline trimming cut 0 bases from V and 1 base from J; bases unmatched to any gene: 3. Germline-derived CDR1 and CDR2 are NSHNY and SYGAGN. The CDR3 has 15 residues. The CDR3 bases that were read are TGTGCCAGCAGTGATGCACCAGGGGGGAACACA. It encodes CASSDAPGGNT. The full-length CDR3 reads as CASSDAPGGNTEVFF.

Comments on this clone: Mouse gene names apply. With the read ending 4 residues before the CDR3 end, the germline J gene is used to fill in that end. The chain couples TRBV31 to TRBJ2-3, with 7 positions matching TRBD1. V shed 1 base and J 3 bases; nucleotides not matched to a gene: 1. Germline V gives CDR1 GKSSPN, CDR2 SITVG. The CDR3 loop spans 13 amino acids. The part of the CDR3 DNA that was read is TGTGCCTGGAGTCCGGGACAGGCAGAA. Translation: CAWSPGQAE. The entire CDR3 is CAWSPGQAETLYF.

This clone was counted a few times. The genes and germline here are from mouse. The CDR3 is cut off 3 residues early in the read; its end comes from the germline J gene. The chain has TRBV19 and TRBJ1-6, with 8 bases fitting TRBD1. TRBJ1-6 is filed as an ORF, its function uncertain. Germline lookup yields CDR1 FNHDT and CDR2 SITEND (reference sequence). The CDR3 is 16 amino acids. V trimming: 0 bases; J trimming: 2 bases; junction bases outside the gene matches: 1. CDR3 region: CASSIVDRAYNSPLYF. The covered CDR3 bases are TGTGCCAGCAGTATAGTGGACAGGGCCTATAATTCGCCC.

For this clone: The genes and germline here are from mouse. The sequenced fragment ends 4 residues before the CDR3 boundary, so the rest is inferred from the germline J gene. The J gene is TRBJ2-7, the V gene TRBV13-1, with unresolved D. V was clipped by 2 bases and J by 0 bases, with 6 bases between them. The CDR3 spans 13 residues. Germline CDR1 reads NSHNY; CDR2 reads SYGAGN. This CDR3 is CASSEQASYEQYF. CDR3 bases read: TGTGCCAGCAGTGAACAAGCCTCCTAT.

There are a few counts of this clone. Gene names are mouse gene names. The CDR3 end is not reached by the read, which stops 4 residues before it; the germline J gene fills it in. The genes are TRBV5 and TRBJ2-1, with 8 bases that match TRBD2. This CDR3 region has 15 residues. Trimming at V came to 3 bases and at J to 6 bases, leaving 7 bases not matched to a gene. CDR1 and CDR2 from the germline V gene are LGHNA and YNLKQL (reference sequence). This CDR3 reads CASSHPWGESAEQFF. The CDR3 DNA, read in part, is TGTGCCAGCAGCCATCCCTGGGGGGAGAGTGCT.

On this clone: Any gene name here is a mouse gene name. The sequenced CDR3 bases are TGTGCCTGGAGTCTATGGGGACAAAATTCGCCC. Its protein product is CAWSLWGQNSP. The full CDR3 reads CAWSLWGQNSPLYF. The chain is built from TRBV31 and TRBJ1-6, with D possibly TRBD1 on 6 matching bases. The read gets to within 3 residues of the CDR3 end, and the germline J gene fills in the rest. TRBJ1-6 is given ORF status, its function remaining uncertain. The V gene lost 0 bases and the J gene lost 7 bases, with 10 bases spanning the gap. The CDR3 covers 14 residues. Looked up from germline, CDR1 is GKSSPN and CDR2 is SITVG.

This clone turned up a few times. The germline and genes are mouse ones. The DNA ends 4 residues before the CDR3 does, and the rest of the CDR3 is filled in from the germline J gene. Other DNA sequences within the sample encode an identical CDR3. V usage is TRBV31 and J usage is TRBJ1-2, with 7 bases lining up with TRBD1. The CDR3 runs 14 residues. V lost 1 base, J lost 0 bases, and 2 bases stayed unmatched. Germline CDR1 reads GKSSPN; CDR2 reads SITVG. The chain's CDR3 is CAWSRGQANSDYTF. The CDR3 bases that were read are TGTGCCTGGAGTCGTGGACAGGCAAACTCC.

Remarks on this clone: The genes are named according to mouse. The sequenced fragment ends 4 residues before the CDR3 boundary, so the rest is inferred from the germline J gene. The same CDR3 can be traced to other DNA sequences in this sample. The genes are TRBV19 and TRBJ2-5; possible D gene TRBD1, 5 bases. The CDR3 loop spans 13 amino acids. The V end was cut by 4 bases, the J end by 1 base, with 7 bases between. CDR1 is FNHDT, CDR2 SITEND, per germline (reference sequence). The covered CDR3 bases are TGTGCCAGCAGTCTAGGGGACCAAGAC. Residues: CASSLGDQD. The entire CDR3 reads CASSLGDQDTQYF. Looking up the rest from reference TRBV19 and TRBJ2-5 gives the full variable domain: GGIITQTPKFLIGQEGQKLTLKCQQNFNHDTMYWYRQDSGKGLRLIYYSITENDLQKGDLSEGYDASREKKSSFSLTVTSAQKNEMAVFLCASSLGDQDTQYFGPGTRLLVL.

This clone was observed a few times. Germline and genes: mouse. Partial CDR3 DNA: TGCACCTGCAGTGCAGATGCGAGGGGGCGCGGGGAC. Protein sequence: CTCSADARGRGD. The full CDR3 sequence reads CTCSADARGRGDTQYF. The rearrangement links TRBV1 to TRBJ2-5; weak D call: TRBD1 (7 bases). The CDR3 end is not reached by the read, which stops 4 residues before it; the germline J gene fills it in. Germline loops: CDR1 NSQYPW, CDR2 LRSPGD (reference sequence). There are 16 residues in the CDR3.

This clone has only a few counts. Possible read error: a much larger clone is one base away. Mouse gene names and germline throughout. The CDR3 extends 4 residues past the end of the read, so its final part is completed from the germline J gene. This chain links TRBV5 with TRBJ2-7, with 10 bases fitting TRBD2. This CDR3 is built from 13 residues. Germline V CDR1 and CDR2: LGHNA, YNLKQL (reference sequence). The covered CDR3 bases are TGTGCCAGCAGCGAGACTGGGGGGTAT. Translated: CASSETGGY. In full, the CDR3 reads CASSETGGYEQYF.

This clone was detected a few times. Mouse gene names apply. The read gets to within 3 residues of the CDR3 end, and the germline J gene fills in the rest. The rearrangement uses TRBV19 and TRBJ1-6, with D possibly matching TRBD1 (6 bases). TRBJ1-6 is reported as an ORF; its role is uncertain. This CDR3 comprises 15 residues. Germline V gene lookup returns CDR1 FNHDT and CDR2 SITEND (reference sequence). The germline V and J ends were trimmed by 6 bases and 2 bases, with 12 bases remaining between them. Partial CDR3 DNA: TGTGCCAGCAACCCCGGGACAACCTATAATTCGCCC. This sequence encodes CASNPGTTYNSP. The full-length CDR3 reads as CASNPGTTYNSPLYF.

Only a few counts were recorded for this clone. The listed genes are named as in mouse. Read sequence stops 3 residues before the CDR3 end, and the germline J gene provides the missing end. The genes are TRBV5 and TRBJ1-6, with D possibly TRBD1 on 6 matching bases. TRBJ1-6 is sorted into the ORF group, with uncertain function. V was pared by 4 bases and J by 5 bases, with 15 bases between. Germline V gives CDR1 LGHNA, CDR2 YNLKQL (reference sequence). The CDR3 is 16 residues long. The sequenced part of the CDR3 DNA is TGTGCCAGCAGCCTCACATCCGGGACAAATAATTCGCCC. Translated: CASSLTSGTNNSP. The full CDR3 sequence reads CASSLTSGTNNSPLYF.

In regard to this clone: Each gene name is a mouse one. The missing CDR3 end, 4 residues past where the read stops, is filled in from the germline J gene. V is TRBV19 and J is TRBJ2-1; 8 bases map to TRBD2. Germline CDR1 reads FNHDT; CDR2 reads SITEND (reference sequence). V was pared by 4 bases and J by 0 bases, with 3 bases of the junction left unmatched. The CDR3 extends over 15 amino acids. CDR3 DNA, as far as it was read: TGTGCCAGCAGTCCGGACTGGGATAACTATGCT. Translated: CASSPDWDNYA. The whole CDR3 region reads CASSPDWDNYAEQFF.

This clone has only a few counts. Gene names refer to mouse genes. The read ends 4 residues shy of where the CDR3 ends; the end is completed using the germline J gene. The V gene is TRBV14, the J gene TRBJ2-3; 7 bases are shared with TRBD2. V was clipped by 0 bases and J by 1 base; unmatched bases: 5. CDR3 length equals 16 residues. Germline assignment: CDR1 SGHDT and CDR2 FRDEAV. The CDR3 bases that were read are TGTGCCAGCAGTTTCTGGGGGGGACTTGGTGCAGAA. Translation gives CASSFWGGLGAE. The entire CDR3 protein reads CASSFWGGLGAETLYF.